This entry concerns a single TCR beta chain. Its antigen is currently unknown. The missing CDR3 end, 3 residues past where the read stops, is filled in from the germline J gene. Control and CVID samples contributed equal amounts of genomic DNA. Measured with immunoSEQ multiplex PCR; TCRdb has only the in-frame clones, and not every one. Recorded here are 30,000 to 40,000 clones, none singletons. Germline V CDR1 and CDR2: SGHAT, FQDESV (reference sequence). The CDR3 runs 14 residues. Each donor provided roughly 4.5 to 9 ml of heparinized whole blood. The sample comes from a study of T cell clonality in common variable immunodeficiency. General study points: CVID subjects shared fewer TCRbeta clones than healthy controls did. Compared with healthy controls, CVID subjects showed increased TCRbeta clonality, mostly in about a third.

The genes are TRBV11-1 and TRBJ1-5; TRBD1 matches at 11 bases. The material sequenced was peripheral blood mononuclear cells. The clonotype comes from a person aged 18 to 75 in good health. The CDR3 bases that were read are TGTGCCAGCAGCTTAGGGACAGGGGGCTACCCC. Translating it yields CASSLGTGGYP. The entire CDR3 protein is CASSLGTGGYPQHF. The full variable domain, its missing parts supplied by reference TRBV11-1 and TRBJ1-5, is EAEVAQSPRYKITEKSQAVAFWCDPISGHATLYWYRQILGQGPELLVQFQDESVVDDSQLPKDRFSAERLKGVDSTLKIQPAELGDSAMYLCASSLGTGGYPQHFGDGTRLSIL.